These T cell receptor beta chains were read from a single sample in a study of shared clonotypes between healthy human individuals. Only in-frame clones appear in the TCRdb table, and some are missing; sequencing was by immunoSEQ multiplex PCR. The repertoire includes approximately 2,300,000 clones, 92% of them detected once, and 0.37% sits in the top ten. Specimen: naive CD4+ T cells from PBMCs. The receptor set was obtained from a man aged 18 to 29 in good health. Some clones in this sample may be carry-over from other donors' samples. The CDR3 runs from the conserved cysteine through the conserved F or W. The D gene is left open where the match is weak. The size field is filled for only some rows; it gives once, few, many or a size class.

D: -; J: TRBJ1-2; V: TRBV5-4; size: once; length: 15; CDR3: CASSASTGAKNGYTF; DNA: TGTGCCAGCAGCGCCTCGACCGGGGCCAAGAATGGCTACACCTTC
D: -; J: TRBJ2-7; V: TRBV5-6; size: -; length: 14; CDR3: CASSSYASIYEQYF; DNA: TGTGCCAGCAGCTCGTACGCATCCATCTACGAGCAGTACTTC
D: TRBD2; J: TRBJ2-7; V: TRBV28; size: -; length: 16; CDR3: CASSSPGLAGRYEQYF; DNA: TGTGCCAGCAGCTCCCCGGGACTAGCGGGAAGGTACGAGCAGTACTTC
D: -; J: TRBJ2-7; V: TRBV9; size: -; length: 16; CDR3: CASSVGGSPRNYEQYF; DNA: TGTGCCAGCAGCGTAGGGGGGTCCCCAAGAAACTACGAGCAGTACTTC
D: TRBD1; J: TRBJ1-4; V: TRBV5-4; size: -; length: 17; CDR3: CASSRGTGGGQGEKLFF; DNA: TGTGCCAGCAGCCGAGGGACAGGGGGCGGGCAGGGTGAAAAACTGTTTTTT
D: -; J: TRBJ2-7; V: TRBV7-6; size: -; length: 15; CDR3: CASSYGDFRTYEQYF; DNA: TGTGCCAGCAGCTACGGGGACTTCCGTACCTACGAGCAGTACTTC
D: -; J: TRBJ1-1; V: TRBV28; size: few; length: 12; CDR3: CASSLAGPEAFF; DNA: TGTGCCAGCAGTCTAGCTGGTCCTGAAGCTTTCTTT
D: -; J: TRBJ1-5; V: TRBV6-1; size: few; length: 14; CDR3: CASSGRQGNQPQHF; DNA: TGTGCCAGCAGTGGGCGACAGGGCAATCAGCCCCAGCATTTT
D: TRBD1; J: TRBJ1-1; V: TRBV7-2; size: once; length: 13; CDR3: CASSLARGQGAFF; DNA: TGTGCCAGCAGCTTAGCGCGGGGACAGGGAGCTTTCTTT
D: TRBD1; J: TRBJ2-4; V: TRBV28; size: -; length: 17; CDR3: CASLTGGAPIAKNIQYF; DNA: TGTGCCAGCCTAACAGGGGGCGCCCCCATAGCCAAAAACATTCAGTACTTC
D: -; J: TRBJ2-2; V: TRBV11-3; size: -; length: 12; CDR3: CASSFDTGELFF; DNA: TGTGCCAGCAGCTTTGACACCGGGGAGCTGTTTTTT
D: TRBD1; J: TRBJ2-2; V: TRBV2; size: -; length: 15; CDR3: CASQPGGANTGELFF; DNA: TGTGCCAGTCAACCAGGGGGAGCGAACACCGGGGAGCTGTTTTTT
D: TRBD1; J: TRBJ1-5; V: TRBV10-3; size: -; length: 15; CDR3: CAIRDGQGSNQPQHF; DNA: TGTGCCATCAGGGACGGACAGGGTAGCAATCAGCCCCAGCATTTT
D: -; J: TRBJ2-5; V: TRBV10-2; size: once; length: 20; CDR3: CASSEERVGWRPNRQETQYF; DNA: TGCGCCAGCAGTGAGGAGAGAGTCGGGTGGCGCCCGAACCGTCAAGAGACCCAGTACTTC
D: -; J: TRBJ2-3; V: TRBV9; size: -; length: 13; CDR3: CASTLLGTDTQYF; DNA: TGTGCCAGCACGCTCTTAGGGACAGATACGCAGTATTTT
D: TRBD2; J: TRBJ2-3; V: TRBV7-2; size: -; length: 19; CDR3: CASSLARLAGPSSADTQYF; DNA: TGTGCCAGCAGCTTAGCGAGACTAGCGGGACCCTCTAGCGCAGATACGCAGTATTTT
D: -; J: TRBJ1-2; V: TRBV11-1; size: -; length: 13; CDR3: CASTLLPGYGYTF; DNA: TGTGCCAGCACCCTCTTACCCGGCTATGGCTACACCTTC
D: -; J: TRBJ1-3; V: TRBV19; size: -; length: 14; CDR3: CASSIGQSGNTIYF; DNA: TGTGCCAGTAGTATTGGGCAATCTGGAAACACCATATATTTT
D: -; J: TRBJ2-7; V: TRBV19; size: once; length: 16; CDR3: CASRRNARELGVEQYF; DNA: TGTGCCAGCCGGAGGAACGCCCGCGAATTAGGGGTCGAGCAGTACTTC
D: -; J: TRBJ2-1; V: TRBV30; size: -; length: 10; CDR3: CALIHNEQFF; DNA: TGTGCCTTAATACATAATGAGCAGTTCTTC
D: -; J: TRBJ2-5; V: TRBV5-1; size: -; length: 16; CDR3: CASSSNGASLVETQYF; DNA: TGCGCCAGCAGTTCGAACGGGGCCTCGTTGGTGGAGACCCAGTACTTC
D: -; J: TRBJ1-2; V: TRBV6-6; size: -; length: 16; CDR3: CASSYSNNRANYGYTF; DNA: TGTGCCAGCAGTTACTCTAACAACAGAGCTAACTATGGCTACACCTTC
D: -; J: TRBJ2-7; V: TRBV27; size: -; length: 13; CDR3: CASSLSQVSEQYF; DNA: TGTGCCAGCAGTTTATCTCAGGTTTCCGAGCAGTACTTC
D: TRBD1; J: TRBJ2-5; V: TRBV7-3; size: -; length: 17; CDR3: CASSLTGTAVYQETQYF; DNA: TGTGCCAGCAGCTTAACGGGGACAGCAGTGTACCAAGAGACCCAGTACTTC
D: TRBD2; J: TRBJ2-3; V: TRBV2; size: -; length: 18; CDR3: CASRRIGTSGIHSDTQYF; DNA: TGTGCCAGCAGGAGGATCGGGACTAGCGGGATTCATTCAGATACGCAGTATTTT
D: -; J: TRBJ2-3; V: TRBV5-4; size: -; length: 14; CDR3: CASSLRLSTDTQYF; DNA: TGTGCCAGCAGCTTGCGACTGAGCACAGATACGCAGTATTTT
D: TRBD1; J: TRBJ2-7; V: TRBV19; size: -; length: 13; CDR3: CASSRDRGYEQYF; DNA: TGTGCCAGTAGTAGGGACAGGGGTTACGAGCAGTACTTC
D: -; J: TRBJ2-2; V: TRBV27; size: -; length: 14; CDR3: CASSSRENTGELFF; DNA: TGTGCCAGCAGTTCGCGGGAGAACACCGGGGAGCTGTTTTTT
D: TRBD1; J: TRBJ1-5; V: TRBV11-2; size: -; length: 14; CDR3: CASSLTGGDQPQHF; DNA: TGTGCCAGCAGCCTTACAGGGGGCGATCAGCCCCAGCATTTT
D: -; J: TRBJ2-3; V: TRBV7-9; size: -; length: 16; CDR3: CASSLSSRGKTDTQYF; DNA: TGTGCCAGCAGCTTATCCTCCCGGGGTAAAACAGATACGCAGTATTTT
D: -; J: TRBJ2-7; V: TRBV5-1; size: -; length: 15; CDR3: CASSSMRGLSYEQYF; DNA: TGCGCCAGCAGCTCAATGAGGGGTTTATCCTACGAGCAGTACTTC
D: -; J: TRBJ2-7; V: TRBV11-2; size: -; length: 15; CDR3: CASSSPQLGVYEQYF; DNA: TGTGCCAGCAGCTCCCCCCAGTTGGGGGTGTACGAGCAGTACTTC
D: -; J: TRBJ2-3; V: TRBV5-5; size: -; length: 14; CDR3: CASSSTGFTDTQYF; DNA: TGTGCCAGCAGCTCAACGGGATTCACAGATACGCAGTATTTT
D: TRBD2; J: TRBJ2-4; V: TRBV19; size: once; length: 17; CDR3: CASSTSGRAAPKNIQYF; DNA: TGTGCCAGTAGTACTAGCGGGAGGGCCGCTCCCAAAAACATTCAGTACTTC
D: -; J: TRBJ2-5; V: TRBV2; size: -; length: 15; CDR3: CASSENGSGPETQYF; DNA: TGTGCCAGCAGTGAAAATGGTTCCGGCCCAGAGACCCAGTACTTC
D: TRBD2; J: TRBJ2-7; V: TRBV2; size: -; length: 16; CDR3: CASSVRGREGRREQYF; DNA: TGTGCCAGCAGTGTCCGCGGGCGGGAGGGCCGTCGCGAGCAGTACTTC
D: -; J: TRBJ2-5; V: TRBV30; size: -; length: 15; CDR3: CAWSGAPTGQETQYF; DNA: TGTGCCTGGAGTGGAGCCCCGACAGGTCAAGAGACCCAGTACTTC
D: -; J: TRBJ1-5; V: TRBV30; size: -; length: 14; CDR3: CAWSGGGSNQPQHF; DNA: TGTGCCTGGAGTGGGGGGGGGAGCAATCAGCCCCAGCATTTT
D: -; J: TRBJ1-4; V: TRBV11-2; size: -; length: 16; CDR3: CASSLTYRDLNEKLFF; DNA: TGTGCCAGCAGCTTAACGTACCGAGACCTTAATGAAAAACTGTTTTTT
D: -; J: TRBJ2-5; V: TRBV5-8; size: -; length: 18; CDR3: CASSQELAMAGGGETQYF; DNA: TGCGCCAGCAGCCAAGAATTGGCGATGGCCGGAGGCGGGGAGACCCAGTACTTC
D: -; J: TRBJ1-3; V: TRBV5-1; size: -; length: 15; CDR3: CASSSPGGPGNTIYF; DNA: TGCGCCAGCAGCTCGCCCGGGGGCCCTGGAAACACCATATATTTT
D: TRBD2; J: TRBJ2-2; V: TRBV25-1; size: once; length: 17; CDR3: CASSEFAGGPGTGELFF; DNA: TGTGCCAGCAGTGAATTTGCGGGAGGGCCGGGCACCGGGGAGCTGTTTTTT
D: -; J: TRBJ2-1; V: TRBV28; size: -; length: 14; CDR3: CASNRGSLSNEQFF; DNA: TGTGCCAGCAATCGAGGGAGTCTTTCCAATGAGCAGTTCTTC
D: TRBD1; J: TRBJ2-7; V: TRBV19; size: -; length: 15; CDR3: CASSIRTGKVYEQYF; DNA: TGTGCCAGTAGTATAAGGACAGGGAAGGTCTACGAGCAGTACTTC
D: TRBD1; J: TRBJ2-2; V: TRBV6-5; size: -; length: 16; CDR3: CASSYLAGGLPGELFF; DNA: TGTGCCAGCAGTTACCTGGCAGGGGGTTTACCCGGGGAGCTGTTTTTT
D: -; J: TRBJ1-1; V: TRBV7-9; size: -; length: 13; CDR3: CASSYGQDTEAFF; DNA: TGTGCCAGCAGCTACGGACAAGACACTGAAGCTTTCTTT
D: -; J: TRBJ2-7; V: TRBV6-5; size: -; length: 15; CDR3: CASSYSGGQSYEQYF; DNA: TGTGCCAGCAGTTACTCTGGGGGTCAGAGCTACGAGCAGTACTTC
D: -; J: TRBJ2-1; V: TRBV15; size: -; length: 16; CDR3: CATSRPIADSYNEQFF; DNA: TGTGCCACCAGCAGGCCCATTGCGGACTCCTACAATGAGCAGTTCTTC
D: -; J: TRBJ1-2; V: TRBV5-4; size: -; length: 15; CDR3: CASSHASGGSYGYTF; DNA: TGTGCCAGCAGCCATGCCAGTGGAGGCTCCTATGGCTACACCTTC
D: TRBD1; J: TRBJ2-3; V: TRBV18; size: -; length: 18; CDR3: CASSPGDRGLIFTDTQYF; DNA: TGTGCCAGCTCACCGGGGGACAGGGGTCTCATCTTCACAGATACGCAGTATTTT
D: TRBD2; J: TRBJ2-7; V: TRBV5-1; size: -; length: 15; CDR3: CASSPFRGDSYEQYF; DNA: TGCGCCAGCAGCCCCTTCCGGGGGGATTCCTACGAGCAGTACTTC
D: -; J: TRBJ2-7; V: TRBV29-1; size: -; length: 16; CDR3: CSVEHIWDRISYEQYF; DNA: TGCAGCGTTGAACACATCTGGGACCGAATATCCTACGAGCAGTACTTC
D: -; J: TRBJ2-1; V: TRBV10-3; size: -; length: 11; CDR3: CASRRGDEQFF; DNA: TGTGCCAGCCGTCGTGGTGATGAGCAGTTCTTC